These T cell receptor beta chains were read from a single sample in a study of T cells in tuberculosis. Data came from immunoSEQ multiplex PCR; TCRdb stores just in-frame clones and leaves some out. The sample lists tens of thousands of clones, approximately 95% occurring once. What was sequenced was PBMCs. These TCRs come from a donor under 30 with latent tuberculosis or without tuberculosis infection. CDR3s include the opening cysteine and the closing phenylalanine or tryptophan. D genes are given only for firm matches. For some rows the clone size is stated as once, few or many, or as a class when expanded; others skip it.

CASSFPGRNSPLHF,TGTGCCAGCAGCTTCCCAGGGAGGAATTCACCCCTCCACTTT,-,TRBV7-9,-,TRBJ1-6
CASSPSGGQRNYEQYF,TGTGCCAGCAGTCCCTCCGGGGGACAGCGAAACTACGAGCAGTACTTC,-,TRBV27,-,TRBJ2-7
CASSQDSGGAIGELFF,TGCGCCAGCAGCCAAGATAGCGGGGGGGCGATCGGGGAGCTGTTTTTT,TRBD2,TRBV4-1,-,TRBJ2-2
CASSPSTNPSAGNEQFF,TGTGCCAGCTCACCATCGACTAACCCCTCGGCCGGCAATGAGCAGTTCTTC,-,TRBV18,-,TRBJ2-1
CASSLADRRGEQYF,TGCGCCAGCAGCTTGGCGGACAGGCGGGGCGAGCAGTACTTC,-,TRBV5-1,-,TRBJ2-7
CASSLARTYEQYF,TGCGCCAGCAGCTTGGCTAGAACCTACGAGCAGTACTTC,-,TRBV5-1,-,TRBJ2-7
CASSLYSSVTGELFF,TGTGCCAGCTCCCTCTATAGTAGCGTCACCGGGGAGCTGTTTTTT,-,TRBV25-1,-,TRBJ2-2
CASSYSDRTNTEAFF,TGTGCCAGCAGTTACTCCGACAGGACGAACACTGAAGCTTTCTTT,-,TRBV6-5,-,TRBJ1-1
CASSLGQGSQPQHF,TGTGCCAGCAGCCTCGGACAGGGATCCCAGCCCCAGCATTTT,TRBD1,TRBV28,-,TRBJ1-5
CASSELLPGELFF,TGTGCCAGCAGTGAATTACTCCCCGGGGAGCTGTTTTTT,-,TRBV6-1,-,TRBJ2-2
CASSVVRFGLAVQETQYF,TGTGCCAGCAGCGTTGTTCGGTTTGGACTAGCGGTACAAGAGACCCAGTACTTC,TRBD2,TRBV5-4,-,TRBJ2-5
CASSAGVAEAFF,TGTGCCAGCAGTGCGGGGGTGGCTGAAGCTTTCTTT,-,TRBV6-1,once,TRBJ1-1